Below, 2 T cell receptor beta chains from the same sample are listed, as sequenced in a study of cytomegalovirus exposure and HLA in healthy donors. PCR involved 60 Vbeta and 13 Jbeta primers. The repertoire was sequenced with immunoSEQ multiplex PCR; TCRdb's copy has only in-frame clones and lacks some. In the table there are more than 110,000 clones, roughly 77% of which are singletons. Sequenced: PBMCs. The receptors stem from a woman between 25 and 40 years old in good health and CMV-seronegative.

The chain uses TRBV5-1 and TRBJ2-1; 10 bases map to TRBD2. CDR1 is SGHRS, CDR2 YFSETQ, per germline. After removal of 3 bases from V and 7 bases from J, the junction contained 7 bases not matched to a gene. This CDR3 is built from 15 residues. CDR3 sequence reads: CASSSQRGGLNEQFF. In nucleotides, the CDR3 is TGCGCCAGCAGCTCTCAGCGGGGGGGCCTTAATGAGCAGTTCTTC.

This chain connects TRBV7-9 to TRBJ1-2; no definite D call. This CDR3 spans 14 amino acids. CDR1 and CDR2 (germline): SEHNR, FQNEAQ (reference sequence). Trimming pared 4 bases from V and 6 bases from J, leaving 15 bases between. The CDR3 coding sequence is TGTGCCAGCAGCTCAGATAAGACATTGAATGGCTACACCTTC. It yields the protein CASSSDKTLNGYTF.